This is a list of T cell receptor beta chains from one sample in a study of beta chain features in type 1 diabetes. Repertoires were generated with immunoSEQ multiplex PCR, while TCRdb's copy carries only in-frame clones and drops some. Here the sample spans about 360,000 clones, around 12% being singletons. Sequenced: naive CD4+ T cells from blood. Receptors originate from a young man in good health. Both conserved end residues are part of each CDR3. Fields, in order: clone size, J gene, V gene, D gene, CDR3 DNA, CDR3 protein. The D gene is left open where the match is weak. Only some rows state a clone size, as once, few, many or a class for expanded clones.

size: few; J: TRBJ2-5; V: TRBV18; D: TRBD1; DNA: TGTGCCAGCTCACAGGACAGGCAAGAGACCCAGTACTTC; CDR3: CASSQDRQETQYF
size: .; J: TRBJ1-1; V: TRBV5-1; D: TRBD1; DNA: TGCGCCAGCAGCTCGCCCAGGGGGAACATGAACACTGAAGCTTTCTTT; CDR3: CASSSPRGNMNTEAFF
size: few; J: TRBJ2-7; V: TRBV18; D: TRBD2; DNA: TGTGCCAGCTCACCCGGGACTAGCGGGCTCTACGAGCAGTACTTC; CDR3: CASSPGTSGLYEQYF
size: few; J: TRBJ1-5; V: TRBV30; D: TRBD1; DNA: TGTGCCTGGGGCGGACAGGGTAGTCAGCCCCAGCATTTT; CDR3: CAWGGQGSQPQHF
size: few; J: TRBJ1-2; V: TRBV6-5; D: .; DNA: TGTGCCAGCGGTAGAATTTATGGCTACACCTTC; CDR3: CASGRIYGYTF
size: .; J: TRBJ2-7; V: TRBV7-9; D: TRBD1; DNA: TGTGCCAGCACAGACTTTGGCTACAGGGGCCACGAGCAGTACTTC; CDR3: CASTDFGYRGHEQYF
size: .; J: TRBJ1-5; V: TRBV6-6; D: .; DNA: TGTGCCAGCAGTTACTCTCGGACGGGAAATCAGCCCCAGCATTTT; CDR3: CASSYSRTGNQPQHF
size: .; J: TRBJ1-2; V: TRBV7-2; D: .; DNA: TGTGCCAGCAGCTTAGCCAGGGGTAACTATGGCTACACCTTC; CDR3: CASSLARGNYGYTF
size: .; J: TRBJ2-1; V: TRBV6-1; D: .; DNA: TGTGCCGGAAAAAGGTCCGCCCGGGAGAATGAGCAGTTCTTC; CDR3: CAGKRSARENEQFF
size: few; J: TRBJ2-7; V: TRBV5-1; D: .; DNA: TGCGCCAGCAGCTTTTCTAGATCCAACGAGCAGTACTTC; CDR3: CASSFSRSNEQYF
size: few; J: TRBJ1-2; V: TRBV25-1; D: TRBD1; DNA: TGTGCCAGCAGTGAATTGGGGACAGGGAGTGGCTACACCTTC; CDR3: CASSELGTGSGYTF